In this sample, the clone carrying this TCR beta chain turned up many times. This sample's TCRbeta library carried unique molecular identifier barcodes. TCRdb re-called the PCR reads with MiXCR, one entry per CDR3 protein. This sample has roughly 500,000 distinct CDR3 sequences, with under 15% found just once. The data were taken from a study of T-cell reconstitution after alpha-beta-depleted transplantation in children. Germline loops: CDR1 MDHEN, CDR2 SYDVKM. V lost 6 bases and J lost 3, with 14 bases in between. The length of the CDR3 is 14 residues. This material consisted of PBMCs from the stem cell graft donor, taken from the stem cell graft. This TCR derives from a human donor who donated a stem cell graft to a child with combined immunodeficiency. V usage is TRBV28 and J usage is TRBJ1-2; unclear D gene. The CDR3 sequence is CASRMESAHYGYTF. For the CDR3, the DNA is TGTGCCAGCAGGATGGAGAGTGCTCACTATGGCTACACCTTC.